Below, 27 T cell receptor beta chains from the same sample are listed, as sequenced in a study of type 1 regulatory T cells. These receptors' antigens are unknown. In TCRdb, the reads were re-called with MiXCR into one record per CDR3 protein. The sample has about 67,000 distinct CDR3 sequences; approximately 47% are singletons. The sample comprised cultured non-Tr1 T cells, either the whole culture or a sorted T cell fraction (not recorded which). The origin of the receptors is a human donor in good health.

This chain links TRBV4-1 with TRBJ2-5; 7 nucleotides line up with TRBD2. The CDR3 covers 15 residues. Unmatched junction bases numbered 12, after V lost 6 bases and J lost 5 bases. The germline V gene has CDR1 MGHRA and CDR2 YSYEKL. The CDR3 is CASRGRLAVGETQYF. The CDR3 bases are TGCGCCAGCAGGGGCCGGCTAGCGGTTGGGGAGACCCAGTACTTC.

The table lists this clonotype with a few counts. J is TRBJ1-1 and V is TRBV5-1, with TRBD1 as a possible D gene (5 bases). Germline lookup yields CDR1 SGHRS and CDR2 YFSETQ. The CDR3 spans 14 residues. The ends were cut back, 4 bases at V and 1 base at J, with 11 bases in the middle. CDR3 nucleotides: TGCGCCAGCAGCCCGATGGGGCAGAACACTGAAGCTTTCTTT. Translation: CASSPMGQNTEAFF.

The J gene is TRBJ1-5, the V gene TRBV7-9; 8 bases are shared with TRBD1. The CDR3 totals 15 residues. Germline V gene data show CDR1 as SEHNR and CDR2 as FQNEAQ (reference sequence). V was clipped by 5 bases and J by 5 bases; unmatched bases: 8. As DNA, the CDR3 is TGTGCCAGCAGCCCGGGGACAGGATCCGATCAGCCCCAGCATTTT. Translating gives CASSPGTGSDQPQHF.

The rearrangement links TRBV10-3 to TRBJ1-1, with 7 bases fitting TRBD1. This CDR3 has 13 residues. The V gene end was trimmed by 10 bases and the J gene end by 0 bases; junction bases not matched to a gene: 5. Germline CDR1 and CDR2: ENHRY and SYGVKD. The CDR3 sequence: CAKKQGMNTEAFF. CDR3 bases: TGTGCCAAAAAACAGGGGATGAACACTGAAGCTTTCTTT.

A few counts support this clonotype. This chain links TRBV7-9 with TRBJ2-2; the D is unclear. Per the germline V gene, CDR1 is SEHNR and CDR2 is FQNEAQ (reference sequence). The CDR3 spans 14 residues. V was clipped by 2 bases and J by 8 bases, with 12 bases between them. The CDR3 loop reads CASSLLQISGELFF. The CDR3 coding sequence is TGTGCCAGCAGCTTATTACAGATCAGTGGGGAGCTGTTTTTT.

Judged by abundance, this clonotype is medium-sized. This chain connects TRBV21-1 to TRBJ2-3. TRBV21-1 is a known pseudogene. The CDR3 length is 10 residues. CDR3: CASSNDTQYF. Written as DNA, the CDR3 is TGTGCCAGCAGCAATGATACGCAGTATTTT.

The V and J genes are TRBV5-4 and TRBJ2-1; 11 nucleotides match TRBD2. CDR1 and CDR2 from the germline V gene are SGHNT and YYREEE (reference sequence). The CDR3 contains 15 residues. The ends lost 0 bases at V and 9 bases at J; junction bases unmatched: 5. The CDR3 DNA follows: TGTGCCAGCAGCTTGGATAGCGGGGGGGCTTTTGAGCAGTTCTTC. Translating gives CASSLDSGGAFEQFF. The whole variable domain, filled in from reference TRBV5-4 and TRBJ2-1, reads ETGVTQSPTHLIKTRGQQVTLRCSSQSGHNTVSWYQQALGQGPQFIFQYYREEENGRGNFPPRFSGLQFPNYSSELNVNALELDDSALYLCASSLDSGGAFEQFFGPGTRLTVL.

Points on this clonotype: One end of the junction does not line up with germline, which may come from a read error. CDR3 residues: CAISGAPWQPQHF. The CDR3 region has the DNA TGTGCCATCAGTGGGGCGCCATGGCAGCCCCAGCATTTT. The chain carries TRBV24-1 and TRBJ1-5; TRBD1 might be the D (5 bases). Germline values: CDR1 KGHDR, CDR2 SFDVKD. The CDR3 length is 13 residues.

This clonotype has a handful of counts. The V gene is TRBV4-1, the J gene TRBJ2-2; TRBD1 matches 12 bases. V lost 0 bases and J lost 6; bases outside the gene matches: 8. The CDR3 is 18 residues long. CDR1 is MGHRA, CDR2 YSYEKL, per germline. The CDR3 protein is CASSQDGFGTGGSGELFF. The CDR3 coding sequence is TGCGCCAGCAGCCAAGATGGGTTCGGGACAGGGGGCTCCGGGGAGCTGTTTTTT.

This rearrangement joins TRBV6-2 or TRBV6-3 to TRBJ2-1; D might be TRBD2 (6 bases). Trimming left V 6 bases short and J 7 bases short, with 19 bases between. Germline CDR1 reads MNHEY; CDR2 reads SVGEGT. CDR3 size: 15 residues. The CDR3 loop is CASRTTSRGLNEQFF. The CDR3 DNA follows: TGTGCCAGCAGGACCACTAGCCGTGGATTGAATGAGCAGTTCTTC.

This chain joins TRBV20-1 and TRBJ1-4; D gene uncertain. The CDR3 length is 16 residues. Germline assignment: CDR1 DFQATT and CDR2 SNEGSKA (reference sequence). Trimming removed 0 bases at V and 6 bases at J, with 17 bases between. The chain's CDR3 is CSAREPRSRGDEKLFF. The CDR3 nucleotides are TGCAGTGCTAGAGAACCTAGGTCCCGTGGTGATGAAAAACTGTTTTTT.

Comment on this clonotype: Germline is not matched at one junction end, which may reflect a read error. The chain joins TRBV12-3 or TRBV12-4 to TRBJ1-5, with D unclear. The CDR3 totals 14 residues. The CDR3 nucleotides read TGTGCCAGCAGTACCGTGGGAAGCAATCAGCCCCAGCTTTTT. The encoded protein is CASSTVGSNQPQLF.

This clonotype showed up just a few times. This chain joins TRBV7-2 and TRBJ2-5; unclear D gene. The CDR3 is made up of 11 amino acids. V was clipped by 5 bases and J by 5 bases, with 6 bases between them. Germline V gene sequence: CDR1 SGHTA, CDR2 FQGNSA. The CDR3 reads CASSPAETQYF. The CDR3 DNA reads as TGTGCCAGCAGCCCCGCGGAGACCCAGTACTTC.

CDR3 amino acids: CASSFSDRTIYF. The CDR3 DNA sequence: TGTGCCAGCAGCTTTAGCGATCGCACCATATATTTT. The chain joins TRBV7-2 to TRBJ1-3; D unresolved. The germline CDR1 and CDR2 sequences are SGHTA and FQGNSA. Trimming pared 3 bases from V and 9 bases from J, leaving 9 bases between. CDR3 length equals 12 residues.

The CDR3 coding sequence is TGCAGCGTTGACCTCACCCGAGACGGCTACACCTTC. As protein: CSVDLTRDGYTF. The chain recombines TRBV29-1 with TRBJ1-2; D is undetermined. Germline CDR1 and CDR2: SQVTM and ANQGSEA. The CDR3 is 12 residues long. V lost 3 bases, J lost 8 bases, and 13 bases lay in between.

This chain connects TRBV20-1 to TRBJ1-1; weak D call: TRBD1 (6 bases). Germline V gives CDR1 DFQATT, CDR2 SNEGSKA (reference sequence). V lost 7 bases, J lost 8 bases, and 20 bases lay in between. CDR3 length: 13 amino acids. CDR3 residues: CSVLAVGGTEAFF. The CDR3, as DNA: TGCAGTGTTCTAGCGGTGGGGGGCACGGAAGCTTTCTTT.

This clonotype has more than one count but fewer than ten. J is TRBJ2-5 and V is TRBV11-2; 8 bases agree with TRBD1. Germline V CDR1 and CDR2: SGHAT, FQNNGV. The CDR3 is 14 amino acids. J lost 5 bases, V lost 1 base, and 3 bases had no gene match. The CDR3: CASSLGQGTETQYF. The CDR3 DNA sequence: TGTGCCAGCAGCTTAGGACAGGGGACGGAGACCCAGTACTTC.

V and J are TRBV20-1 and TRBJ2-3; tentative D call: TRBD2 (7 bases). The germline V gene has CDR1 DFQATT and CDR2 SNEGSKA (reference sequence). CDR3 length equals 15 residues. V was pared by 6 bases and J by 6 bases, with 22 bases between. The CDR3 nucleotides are TGCAGTGCCTGGGGGGGCCCACTAGAGATGGATACGCAGTATTTT. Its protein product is CSAWGGPLEMDTQYF.

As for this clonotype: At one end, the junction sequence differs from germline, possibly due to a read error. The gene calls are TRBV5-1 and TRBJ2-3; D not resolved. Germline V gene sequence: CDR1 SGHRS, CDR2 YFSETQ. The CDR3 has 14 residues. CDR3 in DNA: TGCTCCAGCAGCTTGTCCACAATCCAGGACACGCAGTATTTT. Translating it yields CSSSLSTIQDTQYF.

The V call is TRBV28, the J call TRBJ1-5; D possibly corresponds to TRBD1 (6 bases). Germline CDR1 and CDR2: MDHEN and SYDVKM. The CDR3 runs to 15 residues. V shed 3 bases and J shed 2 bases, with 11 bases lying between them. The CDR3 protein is CASSLFRGGNQPQHF. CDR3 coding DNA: TGTGCCAGCAGTTTGTTCAGGGGAGGCAATCAGCCCCAGCATTTT.

As DNA, the CDR3 is TGCGCCAGCAGCTTGGGGGACAGGGGCCACTCCTACGAGCAGTACTTC. Residues: CASSLGDRGHSYEQYF. This chain links TRBV5-1 with TRBJ2-7, with 10 nucleotides matching TRBD1. V was clipped by 0 bases and J by 0 bases; unmatched bases: 3. Germline-derived CDR1 and CDR2 are SGHRS and YFSETQ. CDR3 size: 16 residues.

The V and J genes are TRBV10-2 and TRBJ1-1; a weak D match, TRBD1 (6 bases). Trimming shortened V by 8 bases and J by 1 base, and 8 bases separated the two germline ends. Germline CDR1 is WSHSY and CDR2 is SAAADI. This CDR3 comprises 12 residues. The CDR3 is CASRTENTEAFF. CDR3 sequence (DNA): TGCGCCAGCCGGACAGAGAACACTGAAGCTTTCTTT.

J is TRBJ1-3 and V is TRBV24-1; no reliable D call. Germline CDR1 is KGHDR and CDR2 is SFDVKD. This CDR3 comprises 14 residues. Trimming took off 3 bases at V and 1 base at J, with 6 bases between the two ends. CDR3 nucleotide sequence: TGTGCCACCAGTGATCCGCGATCTGGAAACACCATATATTTT. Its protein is CATSDPRSGNTIYF.

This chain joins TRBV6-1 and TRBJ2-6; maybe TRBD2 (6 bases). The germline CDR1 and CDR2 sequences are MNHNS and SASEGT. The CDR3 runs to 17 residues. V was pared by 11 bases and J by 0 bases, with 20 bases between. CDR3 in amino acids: CAAAMAGLSSGANVLTF. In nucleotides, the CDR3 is TGTGCCGCTGCCATGGCGGGACTGAGCTCTGGGGCCAACGTCCTGACTTTC.

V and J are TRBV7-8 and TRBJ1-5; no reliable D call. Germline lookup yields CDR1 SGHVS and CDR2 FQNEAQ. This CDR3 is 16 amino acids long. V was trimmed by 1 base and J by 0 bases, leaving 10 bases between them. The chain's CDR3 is CASSLVALNSNQPQHF. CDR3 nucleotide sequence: TGTGCCAGCAGCTTAGTGGCTCTGAATAGCAATCAGCCCCAGCATTTT. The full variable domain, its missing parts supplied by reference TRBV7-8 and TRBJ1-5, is GAGVSQSPRYKVAKRGQDVALRCDPISGHVSLFWYQQALGQGPEFLTYFQNEAQLDKSGLPSDRFFAERPEGSVSTLKIQRTQQEDSAVYLCASSLVALNSNQPQHFGDGTRLSIL.

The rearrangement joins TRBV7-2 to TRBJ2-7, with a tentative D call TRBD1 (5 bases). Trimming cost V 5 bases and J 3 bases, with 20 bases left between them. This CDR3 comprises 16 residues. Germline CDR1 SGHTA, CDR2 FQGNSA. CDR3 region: CASSLRWGADIYEQYF. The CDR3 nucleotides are TGTGCCAGCAGCCTCAGATGGGGCGCCGATATCTACGAGCAGTACTTC.

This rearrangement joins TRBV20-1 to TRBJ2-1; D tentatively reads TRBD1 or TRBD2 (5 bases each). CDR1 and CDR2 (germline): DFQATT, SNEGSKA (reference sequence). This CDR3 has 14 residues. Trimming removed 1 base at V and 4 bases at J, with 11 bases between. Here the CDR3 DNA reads TGCAGTGCTAGAGTAACGGGGCCTTACAATGAGCAGTTCTTC. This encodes CSARVTGPYNEQFF.